The entry that follows covers one TCR beta chain sequence. Its antigen remains unidentified. The CDR3 has 13 residues. V was cut by 8 bases and J by 0 bases, with 10 bases left in between. The germline gives CDR1 SGHVS, CDR2 FNYEAQ. These data are taken from a study of persistence of HIV-infected CD4 T cells. Whole-study context: CD4+ T cells responding to CMV or HIV-1 Gag were isolated. Up to about 200 mL blood was drawn at multiple time points; two donors had single-time leukapheresis. The study, taken as a whole, reports: Degenerate expanded CDR3beta sequences were enriched among CMV- and Gag-responding cells.

The libraries were made with immunoSEQ version 4 in survey mode. Generated by immunoSEQ multiplex PCR, the TCRdb table keeps only in-frame clones and is missing some. The sample includes about 40,000 clones, about 80% of them seen just once. The stimulus was an HIV-1 Gag 15-mer peptide pool, about 1 ug/peptide/mL. CD40L/CD69 double-negative CD45RO-high memory CD4+ T cells were collected. Donors had CD4+ T cell counts above 400 cells/uL and were CMV-seropositive. The sequence was collected from an adult man with HIV who was CMV-seropositive. The sample was CD4+ T cells sorted from PBMCs after approximately 18-hour stimulation, taken from a patient who received antiretroviral therapy. V gene TRBV7-6 combines with J gene TRBJ1-1; D remains unclear. CDR3 DNA sequence: TGTGCCAGCGTCGAGTCCATGAACACTGAAGCTTTCTTT. Translated, it gives CASVESMNTEAFF.